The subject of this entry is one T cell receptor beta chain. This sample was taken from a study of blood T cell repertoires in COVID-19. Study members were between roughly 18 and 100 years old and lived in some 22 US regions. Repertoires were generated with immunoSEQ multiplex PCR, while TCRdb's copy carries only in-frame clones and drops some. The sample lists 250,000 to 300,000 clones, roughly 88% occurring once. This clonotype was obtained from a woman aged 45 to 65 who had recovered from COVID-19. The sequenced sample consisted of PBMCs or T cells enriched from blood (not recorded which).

Written as DNA, the CDR3 is TGCGCCAGCTCCGGACTAGCGGGGATCTACGAGCAGTACTTC. The encoded protein is CASSGLAGIYEQYF. The chain recombines TRBV5-1 with TRBJ2-7; 12 bases match TRBD2. The CDR3 totals 14 residues. Germline V gene data show CDR1 as SGHRS and CDR2 as YFSETQ. With 7 bases clipped from V and 3 bases from J, the junction kept 5 bases outside the gene matches.